The 16 T cell receptor beta chains presented below share a single source sample, sequenced in a study of CD8+ T cells in alopecia areata. TCR sequencing used cDNA made by reverse transcription of extracted RNA. Generated by immunoSEQ multiplex PCR, the TCRdb table keeps only in-frame clones and is missing some. The sample has a few hundred thousand clones; about two thirds are singletons. The source was CD4+ T cells sorted from blood, collected at week 0. Every receptor here comes from a human donor with alopecia areata.

V gene TRBV30 combines with J gene TRBJ1-4, with D unclear. Germline V gene sequence: CDR1 GTSNPN, CDR2 SVGIG (reference sequence). V was clipped by 1 base and J by 8 bases, with 8 bases between them. CDR3 length equals 12 residues. CDR3: CAWSGGREKLFF. For the CDR3, the DNA is TGTGCCTGGAGTGGAGGGAGGGAAAAACTGTTTTTT.

V gene TRBV23-1 combines with J gene TRBJ1-1, with D possibly matching TRBD1 (6 bases). TRBV23-1 is recorded as an ORF, its role being uncertain. Between the trimmed V and J ends, which lost 6 bases and 0 bases, there was a span of 17 bases. This CDR3 is 16 amino acids long. The CDR3: CASSLLIGGLNTEAFF. As DNA, the CDR3 is TGCGCCAGCAGCCTATTAATTGGGGGGCTGAACACTGAAGCTTTCTTT.

The chain links TRBV2 to TRBJ2-7; TRBD1 matches at 7 bases. The CDR3 has 14 residues. With V trimmed by 5 bases and J by 2 bases, 6 bases remained unmatched. Germline CDR1 reads SNHLY; CDR2 reads FYNNEI. The CDR3 DNA reads as TGTGCCAGCAGTTGGCAGGGGGTGGCCTACGAGCAGTACTTC. It encodes CASSWQGVAYEQYF. The variable domain in full, with the rest retrieved from reference TRBV2 and TRBJ2-7, is EPEVTQTPSHQVTQMGQEVILRCVPISNHLYFYWYRQILGQKVEFLVSFYNNEISEKSEIFDDQFSVERPDGSNFTLKIRSTKLEDSAMYFCASSWQGVAYEQYFGPGTRLTVT.

The chain has TRBV13 and TRBJ2-3, with 9 bases that match TRBD2. The CDR3 is made up of 13 amino acids. Germline V lookup: CDR1 PRHDT, CDR2 FYEKMQ (reference sequence). V shed 11 bases, J shed 8 bases, and the junction held 11 bases outside the gene matches. This CDR3 is CASRAGGLGTQYF. CDR3 DNA: TGTGCCTCCCGAGCGGGGGGATTAGGTACGCAGTATTTT.

J is TRBJ1-6 and V is TRBV10-2; weak D call: TRBD1 (5 bases). With 6 bases removed from V and 7 bases from J, the gap between germline ends came to 16 bases. The CDR3 loop spans 15 amino acids. Germline assignment: CDR1 WSHSY and CDR2 SAAADI. CDR3 in amino acids: CASRPEGEGNSPLHF. The DNA of the CDR3 is TGCGCCAGCAGGCCCGAGGGAGAGGGGAATTCACCCCTCCACTTT.

The chain carries TRBV6-5 and TRBJ2-7, with D possibly TRBD1 on 6 matching bases. CDR3 size: 13 residues. Trimming took 6 bases from V and 3 from J, leaving 12 bases between them. Germline-derived CDR1 and CDR2 are MNHEY and SVGAGI. The chain's CDR3 is CASSRQASYEQYF. The CDR3 coding sequence is TGTGCCAGCAGCCGACAGGCGAGCTACGAGCAGTACTTC.

V and J are TRBV2 and TRBJ1-2, with 10 bases identical to TRBD1. Germline loops: CDR1 SNHLY, CDR2 FYNNEI. The junction had 8 bases not matched to a gene; V was cut back by 4 bases and J by 6 bases. CDR3 length equals 15 residues. The CDR3 sequence: CASSGPGQGINGYTF. In DNA form, the CDR3 reads TGTGCCAGCAGTGGCCCGGGACAGGGGATAAATGGCTACACCTTC.

This clone was counted a single time. The rearrangement links TRBV25-1 to TRBJ1-2; no reliable D call. This CDR3 is 17 amino acids long. CDR1 is MGHDK and CDR2 is SYGVNS in the germline V gene. V was trimmed by 1 base and J by 0 bases, leaving 15 bases between them. The CDR3 loop reads CASSEWRRKGTNYGYTF. Here the CDR3 DNA reads TGTGCCAGCAGTGAATGGAGAAGAAAAGGAACTAACTATGGCTACACCTTC.

This clone appeared a few times. The chain is built from TRBV29-1 and TRBJ2-5; D is possibly TRBD1 (6 bases). The CDR3 extends over 12 amino acids. Trimming shortened V by 7 bases and J by 4 bases, and 13 bases separated the two germline ends. Germline CDR1 is SQVTM and CDR2 is ANQGSEA. For the CDR3, the DNA is TGCAGCGCCACAGGGATCCCAGAGACCCAGTACTTC. This codes for CSATGIPETQYF.

In its sample, this clone was seen a few times. The chain has TRBV9 and TRBJ1-1, with D maybe TRBD1 (5 bases). CDR1 and CDR2 from the germline V gene are SGDLS and YYNGEE. The CDR3 is made up of 15 amino acids. V was clipped by 2 bases and J by 1 base, with 12 bases between them. The CDR3, as DNA: TGTGCCAGCAGCGTCGCGGGACGGCAGAACACTGAAGCTTTCTTT. Its protein is CASSVAGRQNTEAFF. The entire variable domain, with the rest obtained from reference TRBV9 and TRBJ1-1, is as follows: DSGVTQTPKHLITATGQRVTLRCSPRSGDLSVYWYQQSLDQGLQFLIQYYNGEERAKGNILERFSAQQFPDLHSELNLSSLELGDSALYFCASSVAGRQNTEAFFGQGTRLTVV.

The chain joins TRBV5-1 to TRBJ2-5; TRBD1 aligns across 8 bases. The CDR3 loop spans 17 amino acids. Looked up from germline, CDR1 is SGHRS and CDR2 is YFSETQ. V was clipped by 2 bases and J by 2 bases; unmatched bases: 11. CDR3 in DNA: TGCGCCAGCAGCTTCCCGGGACCGGGACAGGTTCAAGAGACCCAGTACTTC. Translation: CASSFPGPGQVQETQYF.

The V and J genes are TRBV9 and TRBJ2-3; the D gene is possibly TRBD1 (5 bases). V was pared by 0 bases and J by 0 bases, with 8 bases between. Germline lookup yields CDR1 SGDLS and CDR2 YYNGEE. The CDR3 sequence is 15 residues long. The CDR3 DNA is TGTGCCAGCAGCGTAGTTGGGGCTAGCACAGATACGCAGTATTTT. This encodes CASSVVGASTDTQYF.

The V and J genes are TRBV5-1 and TRBJ1-6; the match to TRBD1 covers 8 bases. This CDR3 contains 15 residues. J gave up 7 bases and V 3 bases, and 6 bases lay outside the gene matches. Germline V CDR1 and CDR2: SGHRS, YFSETQ. CDR3 coding DNA: TGCGCCAGCAGCTCGACGGACAGGGCGAATTCACCCCTCCACTTT. Its translation: CASSSTDRANSPLHF.

This clone has more than one count but fewer than ten. The gene calls are TRBV12-5 and TRBJ1-5, with 12 bases identical to TRBD1. CDR3 length: 14 residues. Germline V gene lookup returns CDR1 LGHNT and CDR2 FRNRAP. V dropped 6 bases and J dropped 7; count of bases not matched to a gene: 4. CDR3 sequence (DNA): TGTGCTAGTGGGGGACAGGGGGCGAGGCAGCCCCAGCATTTT. Amino acid sequence: CASGGQGARQPQHF.

This chain uses TRBV20-1 with TRBJ2-5; D unclear. The CDR3 covers 11 residues. The germline V and J ends were trimmed by 6 bases and 5 bases, with 10 bases remaining between them. Germline loops: CDR1 DFQATT, CDR2 SNEGSKA (reference sequence). The chain's CDR3 is CSAFDRETQYF. The CDR3 DNA reads as TGCAGTGCATTTGACCGGGAGACCCAGTACTTC.

The chain is built from TRBV6-1 and TRBJ2-1; D not certain. The CDR3 covers 13 residues. Germline CDR1 MNHNS, CDR2 SASEGT. Trimming left V 1 base short and J 8 bases short, with 9 bases between. The chain's CDR3 is CASSEGPWDEQFF. The CDR3 DNA is TGTGCCAGCAGTGAAGGTCCGTGGGATGAGCAGTTCTTC.